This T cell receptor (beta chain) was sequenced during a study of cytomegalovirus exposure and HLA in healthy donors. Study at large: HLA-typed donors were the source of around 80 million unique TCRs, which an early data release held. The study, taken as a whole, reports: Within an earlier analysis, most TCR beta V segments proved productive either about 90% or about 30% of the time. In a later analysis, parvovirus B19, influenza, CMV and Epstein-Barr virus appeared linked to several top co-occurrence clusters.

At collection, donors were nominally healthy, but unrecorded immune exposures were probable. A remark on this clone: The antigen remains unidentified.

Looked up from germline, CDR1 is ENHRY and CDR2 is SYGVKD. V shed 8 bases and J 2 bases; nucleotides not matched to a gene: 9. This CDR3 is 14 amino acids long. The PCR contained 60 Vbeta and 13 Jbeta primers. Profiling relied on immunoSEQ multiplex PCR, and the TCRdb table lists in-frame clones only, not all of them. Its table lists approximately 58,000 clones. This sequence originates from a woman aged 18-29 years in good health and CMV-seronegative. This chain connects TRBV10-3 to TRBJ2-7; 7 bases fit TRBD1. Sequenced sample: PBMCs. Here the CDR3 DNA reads TGTGCCATCCGCGAGAGGCAGGGGGCCTACGAGCAGTACTTC. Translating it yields CAIRERQGAYEQYF.